These 32 T cell receptor beta chains were sequenced from one sample in a study of shared clonotypes between healthy human individuals. Clones were sequenced by immunoSEQ multiplex PCR, and TCRdb holds only the in-frame ones, with some missing. The table records approximately 2,300,000 clones, under 95% of them present only once. Sequenced input: naive CD4+ T cells from PBMCs. Noted subset: CD45RA+ positively selected. Source of these receptors: a young man in good health. Some clones in this sample may be carry-over from other donors' samples.

The chain has TRBV23-1 and TRBJ2-7; tentatively, D is TRBD1 (5 bases). TRBV23-1 is annotated as an ORF whose role is uncertain. The V gene lost 9 bases and the J gene lost 0 bases, with 27 bases spanning the gap. The CDR3 is made up of 18 amino acids. The CDR3 sequence is CARTQGASSFFLSYEQYF. CDR3 in DNA: TGCGCCAGAACTCAAGGGGCTAGTAGTTTCTTCCTCTCCTACGAGCAGTACTTC.

The chain combines TRBV11-2 with TRBJ2-1; D perhaps matches TRBD2 (6 bases). The germline V gene has CDR1 SGHAT and CDR2 FQNNGV. CDR3 length: 15 residues. Trimming stripped 2 bases from V and 5 bases from J, with 13 bases between. CDR3: CASSLFRAGNNEQFF. CDR3 DNA: TGTGCCAGCAGCTTATTTCGGGCGGGAAACAATGAGCAGTTCTTC.

The rearrangement links TRBV25-1 to TRBJ2-3; tentatively, D is TRBD1 or TRBD2 (6 bases each). CDR3 size: 14 residues. Trimming stripped 1 base from V and 5 bases from J, with 10 bases between. Looked up from germline, CDR1 is MGHDK and CDR2 is SYGVNS. The DNA of the CDR3 is TGTGCCAGCAGTGAATGGGGGGCCCAAGATACGCAGTATTTT. Its protein product is CASSEWGAQDTQYF. Full variable domain (outside the CDR3, taken from reference TRBV25-1 and TRBJ2-3): EADIYQTPRYLVIGTGKKITLECSQTMGHDKMYWYQQDPGMELHLIHYSYGVNSTEKGDLSSESTVSRIRTEHFPLTLESARPSHTSQYLCASSEWGAQDTQYFGPGTRLTVL.

This clone was observed a few times. This chain links TRBV30 with TRBJ1-5, with 7 bases lining up with TRBD1. This CDR3 is 13 amino acids long. The J segment lost 6 bases and the V segment lost 4 bases, leaving 6 bases of the junction unmatched. Germline CDR1 and CDR2: GTSNPN and SVGIG (reference sequence). CDR3 residues: CAWNTGVSQPQHF. CDR3 nucleotide sequence: TGTGCCTGGAATACAGGGGTTAGTCAGCCCCAGCATTTT.

This chain joins TRBV10-1 and TRBJ2-2; weak D call: TRBD2 (6 bases). V was shortened by 3 bases and J by 0 bases, with 14 bases between the two germline ends. Per germline, CDR1 WNHNN and CDR2 SYGVQD (reference sequence). The CDR3 loop spans 17 amino acids. The CDR3 nucleotides are TGCGCCAGCAGTGAATTTGGTAGCGGCTCGAACACCGGGGAGCTGTTTTTT. Translated: CASSEFGSGSNTGELFF.

The rearrangement uses TRBV19 and TRBJ1-5, with D uncertain. The germline gives CDR1 LNHDA, CDR2 SQIVND (reference sequence). V was trimmed by 7 bases and J by 3 bases, leaving 16 bases between them. The CDR3 is 15 amino acids. CDR3 sequence reads: CASNGLGFLNQPQHF. CDR3 in DNA: TGTGCCAGTAATGGGTTGGGGTTTCTCAATCAGCCCCAGCATTTT.

V is TRBV27 and J is TRBJ2-7; 7 bases are a match to TRBD2. The CDR3 runs to 13 residues. V was pared by 6 bases and J by 7 bases, with 9 bases of the junction left unmatched. Germline V gives CDR1 MNHEY, CDR2 SMNVEV (reference sequence). The DNA of the CDR3 is TGTGCCAGCAGACCACTACCCGGGGGGGAGCAGTACTTC. Its translation: CASRPLPGGEQYF.

The CDR3 sequence: CATSREGQGVHGYTF. The CDR3, as DNA: TGTGCCACCAGCAGAGAGGGACAGGGGGTCCATGGCTACACCTTC. This chain joins TRBV15 and TRBJ1-2, with 11 bases identical to TRBD1. Trimming at V came to 0 bases and at J to 6 bases, leaving 3 bases not matched to a gene. CDR3 length: 15 residues. CDR1 and CDR2 from the germline V gene are LNHNV and YYDKDF (reference sequence).

V gene TRBV28 combines with J gene TRBJ2-3; D may be TRBD1 (5 bases). Trimming removed 7 bases from V and 8 bases from J, with 13 bases in between. Germline V gives CDR1 MDHEN, CDR2 SYDVKM. The CDR3 totals 12 residues. The chain's CDR3 is CASTASQGTQYF. The CDR3 coding sequence is TGTGCCAGCACCGCTTCCCAGGGTACGCAGTATTTT.

V usage is TRBV19 and J usage is TRBJ2-4; D may be TRBD1 (6 bases). With 6 bases removed from V and 13 bases from J, the gap between germline ends came to 13 bases. The germline gives CDR1 LNHDA, CDR2 SQIVND (reference sequence). CDR3 length: 11 residues. In DNA, the CDR3 is TGTGCCAGTAGGATCGGACAGATCCAGTACTTC. Protein sequence: CASRIGQIQYF.

The gene calls are TRBV18 and TRBJ1-1, with no clear D. Germline assignment: CDR1 KGHSH and CDR2 LQKENI. CDR3 length: 17 amino acids. V was trimmed by 3 bases and J by 4 bases, leaving 21 bases between them. Here the CDR3 reads CASSPTPLVGRGTEAFF. The CDR3 region has the DNA TGTGCCAGCTCACCGACCCCCCTTGTAGGTCGGGGCACTGAAGCTTTCTTT.

The chain uses TRBV6-5 and TRBJ2-7; D not certain. The germline V gene encodes CDR1 MNHEY and CDR2 SVGAGI. The germline V and J ends were trimmed by 4 bases and 0 bases, with 7 bases remaining between them. The CDR3 contains 13 residues. The DNA for the CDR3 is TGTGCCAGCAGTTCTCCTAGCTCCTACGAGCAGTACTTC. This sequence encodes CASSSPSSYEQYF.

This rearrangement joins TRBV15 to TRBJ1-3; D gene ambiguous. With 4 bases removed from V and 2 bases from J, the gap between germline ends came to 12 bases. CDR1 LNHNV and CDR2 YYDKDF come from the germline V gene (reference sequence). The CDR3 totals 15 residues. This CDR3 is CATSTDSLAGNTIYF. The CDR3 DNA reads as TGTGCCACCAGCACCGATTCCCTAGCTGGAAACACCATATATTTT.

A remark on this clone: In the same sample, other DNA sequences code for this CDR3. The rearrangement links TRBV5-1 to TRBJ2-3; D may be TRBD2 (6 bases). The germline V gene has CDR1 SGHRS and CDR2 YFSETQ. Trimming took 0 bases from V and 6 from J, leaving 8 bases between them. CDR3 length: 13 residues. Written as DNA, the CDR3 is TGCGCCAGCAGCTTGGCTGGGGGGGATACGCAGTATTTT. It yields the protein CASSLAGGDTQYF.

As regards this clone: This sample includes further DNA sequences coding for the same CDR3. This chain joins TRBV29-1 and TRBJ1-1, with 9 bases that match TRBD1. CDR1 and CDR2 from the germline V gene are SQVTM and ANQGSEA. CDR3 length: 13 amino acids. V lost 6 bases to trimming and J lost 0 bases; unmatched junction nucleotides: 2. CDR3 loop: CSVRQGVNTEAFF. The CDR3 nucleotides read TGCAGCGTCCGACAGGGGGTGAACACTGAAGCTTTCTTT.

The rearrangement joins TRBV6-1 to TRBJ1-1; D not certain. Deletions cut 4 bases from V and 5 bases from J, with 14 bases between. The CDR3 spans 14 residues. Germline V gene sequence: CDR1 MNHNS, CDR2 SASEGT. The CDR3 reads CASSGRVDFTEAFF. The CDR3 DNA reads TGTGCCAGCAGTGGCCGGGTTGATTTTACTGAAGCTTTCTTT.

J is TRBJ2-5 and V is TRBV5-6, with a tentative D call TRBD1 (5 bases). The germline V gene has CDR1 SGHDT and CDR2 YYEEEE. Trimming cost V 1 base and J 3 bases, with 13 bases left between them. This CDR3 spans 15 amino acids. The CDR3 protein is CASSLNRAREETQYF. CDR3 coding DNA: TGTGCCAGCAGCTTGAATCGGGCCAGGGAAGAGACCCAGTACTTC.

A remark on this clone: In the same sample, other DNA sequences code for this CDR3. This sequence joins TRBV30 and TRBJ2-1; 12 bases are a match to TRBD2. The V and J ends lost 0 bases and 4 bases, in that order; junction bases with no gene match: 1. This CDR3 spans 15 amino acids. Germline V gives CDR1 GTSNPN, CDR2 SVGIG (reference sequence). The CDR3 DNA is TGTGCCTGGAGTGTAGGACTAGCGGGATACAATGAGCAGTTCTTC. This gives the protein CAWSVGLAGYNEQFF.

This rearrangement joins TRBV6-6 to TRBJ2-7; D uncertain. Germline V gene sequence: CDR1 MNHNY, CDR2 SVGAGI (reference sequence). This CDR3 region has 13 residues. The ends were cut back, 2 bases at V and 3 bases at J, with 8 bases in the middle. CDR3 DNA sequence: TGTGCCAGCAGTTACCGACTGGACTACGAGCAGTACTTC. Amino acids: CASSYRLDYEQYF.

CDR3 in amino acids: CASSVVAIRGTDTQYF. For the CDR3, the DNA is TGTGCCAGCAGCGTAGTGGCGATCAGGGGCACAGATACGCAGTATTTT. J is TRBJ2-3 and V is TRBV9, with a tentative D call TRBD1 (5 bases). Germline values: CDR1 SGDLS, CDR2 YYNGEE. V was cut by 0 bases and J by 1 base, with 12 bases left in between. This CDR3 comprises 16 residues.

This clone was observed a few times. The chain uses TRBV7-2 and TRBJ1-2, with D perhaps TRBD1 (5 bases). The V end lost 3 bases, the J end lost 4 bases, and 15 bases lay between the germline ends. The CDR3 covers 15 residues. CDR1 is SGHTA and CDR2 is FQGNSA in the germline V gene. CDR3 sequence: CASSLDVTGGYGYTF. CDR3 bases: TGTGCCAGCAGCTTGGACGTCACCGGGGGCTATGGCTACACCTTC.

The CDR3 loop is CASSIGTSGDTQYF. Written as DNA, the CDR3 is TGTGCCAGTAGTATTGGTACTAGCGGGGATACGCAGTATTTT. The chain links TRBV19 to TRBJ2-3; 9 bases align to TRBD2. The CDR3 has 14 amino acids. V shed 3 bases, J shed 6 bases, and the junction held 4 bases outside the gene matches. CDR1 is LNHDA and CDR2 is SQIVND in the germline V gene (reference sequence).

The chain has TRBV5-8 and TRBJ1-3; D remains ambiguous. The length of the CDR3 is 15 residues. Germline CDR1 is SGHTS and CDR2 is YDEGEE. Trimming stripped 2 bases from V and 4 bases from J, with 13 bases between. CDR3 coding DNA: TGTGCCAGCAGCTTTTGGCAGGTTCCCGGAAACACCATATATTTT. Its translation is CASSFWQVPGNTIYF.

The rearrangement links TRBV6-6 to TRBJ2-7; 8 bases agree with TRBD1. Germline trimming cut 4 bases from V and 3 bases from J; bases unmatched to any gene: 8. The CDR3 totals 15 residues. CDR1 MNHNY and CDR2 SVGAGI come from the germline V gene (reference sequence). For the CDR3, the DNA is TGTGCCAGCAGTTCCGTTTCAGGGGGCAGCTACGAGCAGTACTTC. This gives the protein CASSSVSGGSYEQYF.

Turning to this clone: Distinct nucleotide sequences in the sample also encode this CDR3. J is TRBJ1-4 and V is TRBV9; TRBD1 might be the D (6 bases). The CDR3 loop spans 16 amino acids. V lost 2 bases, J lost 0 bases, and 11 bases lay in between. Per the germline V gene, CDR1 is SGDLS and CDR2 is YYNGEE. The CDR3, as DNA: TGTGCCAGCAGCGTGGGGGACACTGCAACTAATGAAAAACTGTTTTTT. Its protein is CASSVGDTATNEKLFF.

The table lists this clone with a few counts. V and J are TRBV29-1 and TRBJ1-2; D perhaps matches TRBD1 (5 bases). V was trimmed by 3 bases and J by 7 bases, leaving 9 bases between them. Germline V lookup: CDR1 SQVTM, CDR2 ANQGSEA. The length of the CDR3 is 11 residues. The CDR3 here is CSVEQGLGYTF. The CDR3 nucleotides are TGCAGCGTTGAGCAGGGTCTTGGCTACACCTTC.

As concerns this clone: Other nucleotide sequences from this sample produce the same CDR3. The chain joins TRBV19 to TRBJ1-3, with D unresolved. V was clipped by 3 bases and J by 0 bases, with 3 bases between them. Germline values: CDR1 LNHDA, CDR2 SQIVND (reference sequence). The CDR3 length is 13 residues. As DNA, the CDR3 is TGTGCCAGTAGTATTCTCTCTGGAAACACCATATATTTT. The encoded protein is CASSILSGNTIYF.

This chain connects TRBV25-1 to TRBJ1-5; 9 bases match TRBD1. With 4 bases clipped from V and 4 bases from J, the junction kept 5 bases outside the gene matches. The CDR3 contains 15 residues. Germline V lookup: CDR1 MGHDK, CDR2 SYGVNS. The CDR3 spells CASSGDRGENQPQHF. DNA for the CDR3: TGTGCCAGCAGTGGTGACAGGGGGGAAAATCAGCCCCAGCATTTT.

The rearrangement links TRBV9 to TRBJ2-7; 12 bases are shared with TRBD2. From germline, CDR1 is SGDLS and CDR2 YYNGEE. This CDR3 spans 16 amino acids. V lost 4 bases to trimming and J lost 2 bases; unmatched junction nucleotides: 7. CDR3 residues: CASSPTRTSGTYEQYF. The CDR3 nucleotides read TGTGCCAGCAGCCCGACACGGACTAGCGGGACCTACGAGCAGTACTTC.

This clone was found once. The chain uses TRBV28 and TRBJ2-3; weak D call: TRBD2 (5 bases). The CDR3 extends over 15 amino acids. Germline CDR1 is MDHEN and CDR2 is SYDVKM. Trimming pared 5 bases from V and 2 bases from J, leaving 14 bases between. The CDR3 protein is CASSPSGPITDTQYF. The DNA for the CDR3 is TGTGCCAGCAGTCCAAGCGGTCCCATCACAGATACGCAGTATTTT.

A single count supports this clone. This chain connects TRBV5-1 to TRBJ1-3; D gene uncertain. The CDR3 is 16 residues long. V dropped 2 bases and J dropped 0 bases, with 12 bases sitting between them. CDR1 and CDR2 from the germline V gene are SGHRS and YFSETQ. CDR3 amino acids: CASSFAGSRSGNTIYF. CDR3 bases: TGCGCCAGCAGCTTTGCGGGCAGCCGCTCTGGAAACACCATATATTTT. The whole variable domain, remainder taken from reference TRBV5-1 and TRBJ1-3, is KAGVTQTPRYLIKTRGQQVTLSCSPISGHRSVSWYQQTPGQGLQFLFEYFSETQRNKGNFPGRFSGRQFSNSRSEMNVSTLELGDSALYLCASSFAGSRSGNTIYFGEGSWLTVV.

CDR3: CASSSPGLAGVRFVDEQFF. Written as DNA, the CDR3 is TGTGCCAGCAGCTCTCCGGGACTAGCGGGAGTAAGGTTCGTCGATGAGCAGTTCTTC. The chain carries TRBV28 and TRBJ2-1, with 14 bases aligning to TRBD2. The CDR3 covers 19 residues. After removal of 6 bases from V and 8 bases from J, the junction contained 18 bases not matched to a gene. Germline V gene data show CDR1 as MDHEN and CDR2 as SYDVKM.